The 18 T cell receptor beta chains below come from one sample, sequenced in a study of blood T cell repertoires in COVID-19. Here immunoSEQ multiplex PCR was the method, and the copy in TCRdb shows in-frame clones only, minus some. This sample has 200,000 to 250,000 clones, with about 86% found just once. The sequenced sample was PBMCs or T cells enriched from blood (not recorded which). These receptors were collected from a woman aged 45 to 65 with acute COVID-19.

CDR3 residues: CASSPRSGGQTNYGYTF. The CDR3 region has the DNA TGTGCCAGCTCACCAAGGTCAGGGGGCCAAACTAACTATGGCTACACCTTC. V usage is TRBV18 and J usage is TRBJ1-2, with 8 bases aligning to TRBD1. The CDR3 covers 17 residues. Per the germline V gene, CDR1 is KGHSH and CDR2 is LQKENI. V lost 2 bases, J lost 0 bases, and 8 bases stayed unmatched.

CDR3 region: CASSSPTGPKGNTIYF. CDR3 nucleotides: TGTGCCAGCAGTTCCCCGACAGGCCCCAAAGGAAACACCATATATTTT. The chain joins TRBV28 to TRBJ1-3, with a possible D match to TRBD1 (6 bases). Trimming removed 4 bases from V and 4 bases from J, with 17 bases in between. Germline assignment: CDR1 MDHEN and CDR2 SYDVKM. CDR3 length: 16 residues.

DNA for the CDR3: TGTGCCAGTAGTATATTCGGGGATCAGCCCCAGCATTTT. Its protein product is CASSIFGDQPQHF. The chain links TRBV19 to TRBJ1-5; the D is unclear. The CDR3 totals 13 residues. Trimming took off 2 bases at V and 5 bases at J, with 7 bases between the two ends. Germline V lookup: CDR1 LNHDA, CDR2 SQIVND (reference sequence).

The rearrangement uses TRBV2 and TRBJ2-1, with TRBD2 matching 7 bases. The CDR3 consists of 18 residues. J lost 7 bases, V lost 4 bases, and 19 bases had no gene match. Looked up from germline, CDR1 is SNHLY and CDR2 is FYNNEI. CDR3 sequence: CASSGVVGGGSRDNEQFF. The DNA of the CDR3 is TGTGCCAGCAGTGGGGTTGTCGGAGGCGGGAGCCGGGATAATGAGCAGTTCTTC. Variable domain in full (rest from reference TRBV2 and TRBJ2-1): EPEVTQTPSHQVTQMGQEVILRCVPISNHLYFYWYRQILGQKVEFLVSFYNNEISEKSEIFDDQFSVERPDGSNFTLKIRSTKLEDSAMYFCASSGVVGGGSRDNEQFFGPGTRLTVL.

The table lists this clone with a count of one. This same CDR3 is encoded by further DNA sequences in the sample. The chain recombines TRBV19 with TRBJ2-1; 10 bases are a match to TRBD2. J gave up 7 bases and V 3 bases, and 6 bases lay outside the gene matches. The CDR3 consists of 15 residues. Looked up from germline, CDR1 is LNHDA and CDR2 is SQIVND (reference sequence). The CDR3 DNA reads as TGTGCCAGTAGTATCCTAGCGGGAGTGGGGAATGAGCAGTTCTTC. Its protein is CASSILAGVGNEQFF.

The rearrangement joins TRBV7-2 to TRBJ2-7; 10 bases map to TRBD2. This CDR3 contains 15 residues. Germline-derived CDR1 and CDR2 are SGHTA and FQGNSA. Trimming removed 4 bases from V and 1 base from J; junction bases left unmatched: 4. Here the CDR3 DNA reads TGTGCCAGCAGCTGGACTAGCGGAGGGTCCTACGAGCAGTACTTC. Translation: CASSWTSGGSYEQYF.

The rearrangement joins TRBV19 to TRBJ1-2; TRBD1 might be the D (5 bases). The V gene lost 6 bases and the J gene lost 6 bases, with 17 bases spanning the gap. The CDR3 sequence is 14 residues long. The germline gives CDR1 LNHDA, CDR2 SQIVND (reference sequence). CDR3 loop: CASSHGAGWDGYTF. The CDR3 bases are TGTGCCAGTAGCCATGGGGCAGGATGGGATGGCTACACCTTC. The variable domain in full, completed from reference TRBV19 and TRBJ1-2, reads DGGITQSPKYLFRKEGQNVTLSCEQNLNHDAMYWYRQDPGQGLRLIYYSQIVNDFQKGDIAEGYSVSREKKESFPLTVTSAQKNPTAFYLCASSHGAGWDGYTFGSGTRLTVV.

The J gene is TRBJ2-7, the V gene TRBV13, with TRBD1 as a possible D gene (6 bases). Germline V gene sequence: CDR1 PRHDT, CDR2 FYEKMQ (reference sequence). V was cut by 6 bases and J by 1 base, with 22 bases left in between. The CDR3 has 17 residues. CDR3 residues: CASSPPGHPWGSYEQYF. The CDR3 nucleotides are TGTGCCAGCAGTCCCCCGGGACACCCATGGGGATCCTACGAGCAGTACTTC.

The rearrangement uses TRBV2 and TRBJ2-6, with D perhaps matching TRBD1 (6 bases). The V gene's germline CDR1 is SNHLY and CDR2 FYNNEI. The V end lost 6 bases, the J end lost 0 bases, and 15 bases lay between the germline ends. The CDR3 sequence is 17 residues long. The CDR3 protein is CASRNRVGVSGANVLTF. CDR3 DNA sequence: TGTGCCAGCAGAAACAGGGTAGGGGTCTCTGGGGCCAACGTCCTGACTTTC. Looking up the rest from reference TRBV2 and TRBJ2-6 gives the full variable domain: EPEVTQTPSHQVTQMGQEVILRCVPISNHLYFYWYRQILGQKVEFLVSFYNNEISEKSEIFDDQFSVERPDGSNFTLKIRSTKLEDSAMYFCASRNRVGVSGANVLTFGAGSRLTVL.

V and J are TRBV5-6 and TRBJ1-6; TRBD1 agrees at 7 bases. V dropped 5 bases and J dropped 9; count of bases not matched to a gene: 11. The CDR3 has 15 amino acids. Germline V lookup: CDR1 SGHDT, CDR2 YYEEEE. CDR3 residues: CASSYYRGLSSPLHF. The CDR3 DNA reads as TGTGCCAGCAGTTATTACAGGGGTTTGAGTTCACCCCTCCACTTT. Full variable domain (missing parts from reference TRBV5-6 and TRBJ1-6): DAGVTQSPTHLIKTRGQQVTLRCSPKSGHDTVSWYQQALGQGPQFIFQYYEEEERQRGNFPDRFSGHQFPNYSSELNVNALLLGDSALYLCASSYYRGLSSPLHFGNGTRLTVT.

The genes are TRBV18 and TRBJ1-3; D remains unclear. Deletions cut 3 bases from V and 0 bases from J, with 9 bases between. Germline CDR1 KGHSH, CDR2 LQKENI. CDR3 size: 15 residues. CDR3 amino acids: CASSPWENSGNTIYF. CDR3 coding DNA: TGTGCCAGCTCACCCTGGGAGAACTCTGGAAACACCATATATTTT.

This chain connects TRBV9 to TRBJ1-2; D gene unclear. Germline CDR1 reads SGDLS; CDR2 reads YYNGEE. V was trimmed by 4 bases and J by 4 bases, leaving 14 bases between them. The CDR3 contains 14 residues. For the CDR3, the DNA is TGTGCCAGCAGCCTTCAGGTATCGAGCTATGGCTACACCTTC. Translating it yields CASSLQVSSYGYTF.

This sequence joins TRBV27 and TRBJ2-7; D may be TRBD2 (6 bases). CDR1 MNHEY and CDR2 SMNVEV come from the germline V gene (reference sequence). Trimming removed 7 bases at V and 0 bases at J, with 10 bases between. This CDR3 contains 13 residues. CDR3 sequence reads: CASTRGSSYEQYF. The DNA for the CDR3 is TGTGCCAGCACCCGGGGGAGCTCCTACGAGCAGTACTTC.

The chain employs TRBV19 and TRBJ2-3; TRBD2 matches at 14 bases. Looked up from germline, CDR1 is LNHDA and CDR2 is SQIVND (reference sequence). The CDR3 has 17 amino acids. V was clipped by 3 bases and J by 3 bases; unmatched bases: 5. The CDR3 protein is CASSMTSGRAMTDTQYF. DNA of the CDR3: TGTGCCAGTAGTATGACTAGCGGGAGGGCCATGACAGATACGCAGTATTTT.

The V call is TRBV10-3, the J call TRBJ1-5, with D tentatively TRBD1 (5 bases). This CDR3 comprises 15 residues. V lost 1 base and J 1 base, leaving 8 bases between the germline ends. Germline V gene sequence: CDR1 ENHRY, CDR2 SYGVKD. This chain's CDR3 is CAISEYDSSNQPQHF. CDR3 nucleotide sequence: TGTGCCATCAGTGAGTACGACAGCAGCAATCAGCCCCAGCATTTT.

The chain uses TRBV7-9 and TRBJ1-4, with 10 bases identical to TRBD1. The germline V gene has CDR1 SEHNR and CDR2 FQNEAQ (reference sequence). The CDR3 is 16 residues long. With V trimmed by 6 bases and J by 3 bases, 7 bases remained unmatched. Here the CDR3 DNA reads TGTGCCAGCAGTTTTGGACAGGGGGTCTCTAATGAAAAACTGTTTTTT. As protein: CASSFGQGVSNEKLFF.

The chain is built from TRBV15 and TRBJ1-5, with unresolved D. Germline CDR1 and CDR2: LNHNV and YYDKDF (reference sequence). Trimming removed 0 bases from V and 0 bases from J, with 15 bases in between. The CDR3 is 18 amino acids. The CDR3 loop is CATSRDQRLVYSNQPQHF. CDR3 in DNA: TGTGCCACCAGCAGAGATCAGCGCCTTGTTTATAGCAATCAGCCCCAGCATTTT.

CDR3 DNA sequence: TGTGCCTGGAGTGTTGGGGACAATGGGCCCCAGTACTTC. It codes for CAWSVGDNGPQYF. This chain joins TRBV30 and TRBJ2-5; possibly TRBD1 for D (6 bases). V was pared by 0 bases and J by 9 bases, with 14 bases between. The CDR3 spans 13 residues. Germline loops: CDR1 GTSNPN, CDR2 SVGIG (reference sequence).